This TCR beta chain is from a study of T cells in Graves' hyperthyroidism and ophthalmopathy. This clonotype was seen a handful of times. TCR beta CDR3 regions were amplified from RNA transcripts. The HTBI primer set drove a first-round RT-PCR of the TCR CDR3. One entry per CDR3 protein results from TCRdb running MiXCR on the multiplex PCR reads. The table lists 750,000 to 900,000 distinct CDR3 sequences, over 35% of them singletons. V was trimmed by 6 bases and J by 4 bases, leaving 12 bases between them. There are 13 residues in the CDR3. Patients aged 18 to 65 with hyperthyroidism were newly diagnosed, with duration under 2 months.

The chain couples TRBV12-3 or TRBV12-4 to TRBJ1-2, with D maybe TRBD1 (6 bases). The receptor's source is a man aged 18 to 30 with Graves' hyperthyroidism. Sequenced input: blood. The CDR3 protein is CASRGGTAYGYTF. For the CDR3, the DNA is TGTGCCAGCAGGGGGGGCACCGCCTATGGCTACACCTTC.